The 13 T cell receptor beta chains listed next were all sequenced from one sample in a study of blood T cells in healthy people across ages. Sample-barcoded 5' priming and a J-beta primer mix drove a second PCR of 7 to 11 cycles. TCRdb itself ran the 5' RACE reads through MiXCR, one entry per CDR3 protein. The sample comprises about 570,000 distinct CDR3 sequences, 27% of which are singletons, and about a fifth rests with the top ten. The sequencing input was blood. The receptors come from a woman in her 70s in good health.

This clonotype was seen a few times. The J gene is TRBJ2-5, the V gene TRBV4-2; 8 bases align to TRBD2. The last part of the DNA fits TRBJ2-1 better; the J call may be wrong. Germline V gene lookup returns CDR1 LGHNA and CDR2 YNFKEQ. The CDR3 contains 16 residues. CDR3 in amino acids: CASSQEMGGGLDEQFF. The CDR3 nucleotides read TGTGCCAGCAGCCAAGAAATGGGCGGGGGGTTAGATGAGCAGTTCTTC.

The chain recombines TRBV30 with TRBJ1-1; TRBD1 aligns across 8 bases. Germline CDR1 and CDR2: GTSNPN and SVGIG (reference sequence). Germline trimming cut 3 bases from V and 5 bases from J; bases unmatched to any gene: 5. CDR3 length: 13 amino acids. Here the CDR3 DNA reads TGTGCCTGGAGCCCCGACAGGGGAACTGAAGCTTTCTTT. It codes for CAWSPDRGTEAFF.

V and J are TRBV11-2 and TRBJ2-3, with TRBD2 matching 10 bases. V lost 6 bases to trimming and J lost 5 bases; unmatched junction nucleotides: 5. The CDR3 is 14 residues long. CDR1 and CDR2 (germline): SGHAT, FQNNGV. The CDR3 nucleotides read TGTGCCAGCAGAAGCGGGGGGGGCAGAGATACGCAGTATTTT. Amino acid sequence: CASRSGGGRDTQYF.

The chain employs TRBV9 and TRBJ2-5; 10 bases agree with TRBD2. The CDR3 consists of 15 residues. V shed 3 bases and J 1 base; nucleotides not matched to a gene: 3. CDR1 and CDR2 from the germline V gene are SGDLS and YYNGEE. CDR3 nucleotide sequence: TGTGCCAGCAGCGCCAGGACTAGCGGCCAAGAGACCCAGTACTTC. Amino acids: CASSARTSGQETQYF.

The chain carries TRBV28 and TRBJ1-4; TRBD1 matches at 8 bases. The CDR3 is 14 residues long. Germline V gene sequence: CDR1 MDHEN, CDR2 SYDVKM. With 3 bases clipped from V and 7 bases from J, the junction kept 4 bases outside the gene matches. The CDR3 protein is CASSLYRGSEKLFF. The CDR3 DNA sequence: TGTGCCAGCAGTTTGTACAGGGGGAGTGAAAAACTGTTTTTT.

This chain links TRBV3-1 with TRBJ2-3, with D perhaps given as TRBD1 or TRBD2 (5 bases each). Germline CDR1 is LGHDT and CDR2 is YNNKEL (reference sequence). The CDR3 extends over 16 amino acids. The V and J ends lost 1 base and 1 base respectively, with 12 bases between them. In DNA form, the CDR3 reads TGTGCCAGCAGCCAAGGACTGGGACGACGCACAGATACGCAGTATTTT. This translates into CASSQGLGRRTDTQYF.

The chain links TRBV20-1 to TRBJ2-3; D is uncertain. The CDR3 runs to 13 residues. With 3 bases removed from V and 7 bases from J, the gap between germline ends came to 14 bases. Germline CDR1 DFQATT, CDR2 SNEGSKA (reference sequence). CDR3 in DNA: TGCAGTGCTAGGCCGCAAGGTTTTCATACGCAGTATTTT. Protein sequence: CSARPQGFHTQYF.

V gene TRBV6-2 or TRBV6-3 combines with J gene TRBJ1-2; perhaps TRBD1 as D (5 bases). Germline V CDR1 and CDR2: MNHEY, SVGEGT. The CDR3 runs 15 residues. Trimming left V 5 bases short and J 2 bases short, with 15 bases between. CDR3 residues: CASSPRGRINYGYTF. In DNA, the CDR3 is TGTGCCAGCAGTCCTCGGGGCAGGATAAACTATGGCTACACCTTC.

This clonotype was counted between two and nine times. This sequence joins TRBV5-1 and TRBJ2-3; the D call may be TRBD1 or TRBD2 (6 bases each). The V end lost 4 bases, the J end lost 7 bases, and 16 bases lay between the germline ends. The germline V gene encodes CDR1 SGHRS and CDR2 YFSETQ. The CDR3 runs 14 residues. Here the CDR3 DNA reads TGCGCCAGCAGCGCGGGACACCCTGAGAATACGCAGTATTTT. Its protein product is CASSAGHPENTQYF.

The rearrangement joins TRBV2 to TRBJ2-2; 7 bases are shared with TRBD1. CDR3 length: 15 amino acids. Germline lookup yields CDR1 SNHLY and CDR2 FYNNEI. V was pared by 7 bases and J by 0 bases, with 5 bases of the junction left unmatched. The CDR3 spells CASTWTGTNTGELFF. CDR3 nucleotide sequence: TGTGCCAGCACCTGGACAGGAACGAACACCGGGGAGCTGTTTTTT.

This clonotype was picked up many times. The J gene is TRBJ2-1, the V gene TRBV6-2 or TRBV6-3; D is perhaps TRBD2 (7 bases). The V end lost 1 base, the J end lost 7 bases, and 17 bases lay between the germline ends. CDR3 length: 16 residues. Germline assignment: CDR1 MNHEY and CDR2 SVGEGT. CDR3 region: CASSYFGGPQSNEQFF. CDR3 nucleotides: TGTGCCAGCAGTTACTTCGGGGGGCCACAGTCTAATGAGCAGTTCTTC.

The rearrangement links TRBV7-9 to TRBJ2-6; TRBD1 matches at 7 bases. J lost 0 bases, V lost 5 bases, and 10 bases had no gene match. Germline V gene sequence: CDR1 SEHNR, CDR2 FQNEAQ (reference sequence). The length of the CDR3 is 18 residues. In nucleotides, the CDR3 is TGTGCCAGCAGCCTCCCGCCAGGGGGTCACTCTGGGGCCAACGTCCTGACTTTC. Its translation is CASSLPPGGHSGANVLTF. The entire variable domain, with the rest obtained from reference TRBV7-9 and TRBJ2-6, is as follows: DTGVSQNPRHKITKRGQNVTFRCDPISEHNRLYWYRQTLGQGPEFLTYFQNEAQLEKSRLLSDRFSAERPKGSFSTLEIQRTEQGDSAMYLCASSLPPGGHSGANVLTFGAGSRLTVL.

This clonotype was detected a few times. The V and J genes are TRBV20-1 and TRBJ2-1; a possible D gene is TRBD2 (5 bases). In germline, CDR1 is DFQATT, CDR2 SNEGSKA (reference sequence). V lost 6 bases, J lost 6 bases, and 18 bases lay in between. This CDR3 region has 14 residues. DNA for the CDR3: TGCAGTGCGGTAAGACGGACTCGGGGCAATGAGCAGTTCTTC. This sequence encodes CSAVRRTRGNEQFF.